The sequence of this TCR beta chain was determined in a study of cytomegalovirus exposure and HLA in healthy donors. Primers included in the PCR were 60 Vbeta and 13 Jbeta primers. The assay was immunoSEQ multiplex PCR, and TCRdb's table has in-frame clones only and misses some. The data show 150,000 to 200,000 clones, 80% seen once. A remark on this clone: Its cognate antigen is unknown.

Findings and caveats of the study: Later analysis placed DRB1 highest and HLA-C lowest in TCR association rates, which differed by HLA locus. Reportedly, diagnosis of cytomegalovirus status by the classifier showed high specificity and sensitivity.

The V end lost 3 bases, the J end lost 3 bases, and 17 bases lay between the germline ends. The CDR3 is 16 amino acids. Germline assignment: CDR1 SNHLY and CDR2 FYNNEI. The sequenced sample consisted of PBMCs. The clonotype comes from a man younger than 35 in good health and CMV-seropositive. V and J are TRBV2 and TRBJ1-2, with D tentatively TRBD1 (6 bases). CDR3 amino acids: CASSDPPGVPHYGYTF. CDR3 sequence (DNA): TGTGCCAGCAGTGACCCCCCAGGGGTCCCCCACTATGGCTACACCTTC. The full variable domain, rest sourced from reference TRBV2 and TRBJ1-2, is EPEVTQTPSHQVTQMGQEVILRCVPISNHLYFYWYRQILGQKVEFLVSFYNNEISEKSEIFDDQFSVERPDGSNFTLKIRSTKLEDSAMYFCASSDPPGVPHYGYTFGSGTRLTVV.